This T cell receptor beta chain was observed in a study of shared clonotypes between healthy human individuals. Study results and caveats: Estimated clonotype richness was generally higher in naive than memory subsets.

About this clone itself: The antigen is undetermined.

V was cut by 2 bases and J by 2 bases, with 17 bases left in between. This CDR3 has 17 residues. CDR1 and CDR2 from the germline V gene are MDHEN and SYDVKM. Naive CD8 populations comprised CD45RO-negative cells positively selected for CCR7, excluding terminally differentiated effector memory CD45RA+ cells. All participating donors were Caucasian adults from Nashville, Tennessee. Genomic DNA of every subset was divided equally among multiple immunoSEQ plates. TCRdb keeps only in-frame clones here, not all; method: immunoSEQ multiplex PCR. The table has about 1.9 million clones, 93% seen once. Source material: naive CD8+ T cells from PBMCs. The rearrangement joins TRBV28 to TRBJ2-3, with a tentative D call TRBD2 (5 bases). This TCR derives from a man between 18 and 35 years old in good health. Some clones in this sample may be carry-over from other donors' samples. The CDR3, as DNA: TGTGCCAGCAGTTTACTGGTTAGGCAGCGGCCCACAGATACGCAGTATTTT. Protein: CASSLLVRQRPTDTQYF.